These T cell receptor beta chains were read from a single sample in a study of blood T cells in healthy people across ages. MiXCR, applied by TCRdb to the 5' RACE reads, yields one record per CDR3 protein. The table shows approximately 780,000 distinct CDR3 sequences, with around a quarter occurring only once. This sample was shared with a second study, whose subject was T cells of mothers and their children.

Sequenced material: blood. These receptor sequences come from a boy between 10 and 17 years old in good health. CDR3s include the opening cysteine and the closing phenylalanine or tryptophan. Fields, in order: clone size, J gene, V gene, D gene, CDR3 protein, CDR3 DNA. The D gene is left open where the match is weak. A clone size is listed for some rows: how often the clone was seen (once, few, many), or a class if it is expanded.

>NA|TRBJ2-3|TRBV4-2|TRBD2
CASSQDGLAGGDTQYF
TGTGCCAGCAGCCAAGATGGGCTAGCGGGGGGGGATACGCAGTATTTT
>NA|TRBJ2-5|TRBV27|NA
CASSSFRDMNTETQYF
TGTGCCAGCAGTTCGTTCCGGGACATGAACACAGAGACCCAGTACTTC
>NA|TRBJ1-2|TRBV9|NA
CASSDTDSNYGYTF
TGTGCCAGCAGCGACACCGACAGTAACTATGGCTACACCTTC
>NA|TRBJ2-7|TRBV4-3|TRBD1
CASSQGTGWIYEQYF
TGCGCCAGCAGCCAAGGGACAGGGTGGATCTACGAGCAGTACTTC
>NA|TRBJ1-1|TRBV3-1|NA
CASSQGAWEAFF
TGTGCCAGCAGCCAGGGGGCCTGGGAAGCTTTCTTT
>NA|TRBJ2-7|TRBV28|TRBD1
CASTLDRGYYEQYF
TGTGCCAGCACCTTGGACAGGGGATACTACGAGCAGTACTTC
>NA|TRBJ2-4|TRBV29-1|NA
CSVVQRNIQYF
TGCAGCGTTGTGCAGCGAAACATTCAGTACTTC
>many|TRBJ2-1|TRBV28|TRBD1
CASSQPGQGRDEQFF
TGTGCCAGCAGCCAGCCGGGACAGGGGAGGGATGAGCAGTTCTTC
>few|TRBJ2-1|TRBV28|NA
CASMGFTEQFF
TGTGCCAGCATGGGATTTACTGAGCAGTTCTTC
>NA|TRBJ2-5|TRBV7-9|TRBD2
CDSSPDPSGDYF
TGTGACAGCAGTCCCGATCCTAGCGGGGACTACTTC
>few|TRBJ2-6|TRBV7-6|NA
CASSSLQSGSGANVLTF
TGTGCCAGCAGCTCCTTACAGTCGGGCTCTGGGGCCAACGTCCTGACTTTC
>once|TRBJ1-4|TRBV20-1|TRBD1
CSAKDRGLEKLFF
TGCAGTGCTAAGGACAGGGGGCTTGAAAAACTGTTTTTT